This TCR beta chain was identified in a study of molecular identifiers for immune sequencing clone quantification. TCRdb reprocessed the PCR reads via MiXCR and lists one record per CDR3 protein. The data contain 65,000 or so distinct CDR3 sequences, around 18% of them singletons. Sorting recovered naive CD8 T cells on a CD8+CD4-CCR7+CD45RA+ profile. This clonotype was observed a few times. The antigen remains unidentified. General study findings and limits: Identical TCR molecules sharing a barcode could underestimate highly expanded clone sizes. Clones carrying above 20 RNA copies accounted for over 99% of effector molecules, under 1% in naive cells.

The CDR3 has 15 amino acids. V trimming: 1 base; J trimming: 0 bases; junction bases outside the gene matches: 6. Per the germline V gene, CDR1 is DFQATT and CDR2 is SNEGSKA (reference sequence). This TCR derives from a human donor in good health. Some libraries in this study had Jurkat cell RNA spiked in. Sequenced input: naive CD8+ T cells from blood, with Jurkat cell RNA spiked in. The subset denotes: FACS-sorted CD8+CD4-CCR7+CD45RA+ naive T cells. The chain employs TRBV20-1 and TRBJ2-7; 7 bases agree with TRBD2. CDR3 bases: TGCAGTGCTAGAGGGTTGCGGGAGATCTCCTACGAGCAGTACTTC. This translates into CSARGLREISYEQYF.